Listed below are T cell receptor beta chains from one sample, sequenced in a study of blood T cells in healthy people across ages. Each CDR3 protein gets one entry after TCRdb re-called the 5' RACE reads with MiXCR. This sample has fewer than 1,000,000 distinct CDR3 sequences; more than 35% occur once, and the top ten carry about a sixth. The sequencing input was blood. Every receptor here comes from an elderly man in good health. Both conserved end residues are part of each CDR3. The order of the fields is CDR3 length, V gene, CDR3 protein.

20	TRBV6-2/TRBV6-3	CASSPGPGLAGPPSYNEQFF
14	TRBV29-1	CSVEDRGRTYEQYF
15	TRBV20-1	CSARGSSGNPYEQYF
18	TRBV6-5	CASSYASGTGLRADTQYF
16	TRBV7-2	CASSPPSGRARNEQFF
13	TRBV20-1	CSALGGTGNTIYF
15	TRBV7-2	CASSLEPHSADTQYF
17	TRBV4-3	CASSHLGQGALDNEQFF
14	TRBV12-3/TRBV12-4	CASRLRDPWNEQFF
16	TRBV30	CAWSASRRSSYNEQFF
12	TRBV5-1	CASSMDLDTQYF
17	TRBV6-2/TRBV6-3	CASSKLPGQGHPYEQYF
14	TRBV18	CASSEGTGGYEQYF
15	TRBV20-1	CSAITTGVPGNTIYF
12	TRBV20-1	CSASDSGDEQYF
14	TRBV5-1	CASTLGGANTEAFF
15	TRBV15	CATSRVDRGSYEQYF